The 3 T cell receptor beta chains in this list originate from one sample, sequenced in a study of cytomegalovirus exposure and HLA in healthy donors (dated by TCRdb to 2016 to 2017). Preparation of the library involved the immunoSEQ multiplex PCR assay. For the multiplex PCR, a mixture combining 60 forward primers for TCR Vbeta segments and 13 reverse primers for TCR Jbeta segments was used. The clones in this table, taken by TCRdb from immuneACCESS, are in-frame only. Not every clone is retained; where verified, under half of the shortfall comes from an unresolved V gene, and the cause of the rest is unknown. This sample comprises a few hundred thousand clones, approximately 70% of them detected only once. Less than 2% of the sample is in the top ten clones. Material for sequencing was PBMCs. All receptors come from a woman between 25 and 40 years old in good health and CMV-seronegative.

The CDR3: CASSLGGPSYGYTF. In nucleotides, the CDR3 is TGTGCCAGCAGCTTAGGGGGGCCCAGCTATGGCTACACCTTC. This rearrangement joins TRBV7-2 to TRBJ1-2, with D possibly matching TRBD1 (6 bases). This CDR3 spans 14 amino acids. Between the trimmed V and J ends, which lost 1 base and 4 bases, there was a span of 10 bases. The germline V gene has CDR1 SGHTA and CDR2 FQGNSA.

The V and J genes are TRBV30 and TRBJ2-7; TRBD2 matches 14 bases. Trimming at V came to 3 bases and at J to 4 bases, leaving 11 bases not matched to a gene. Germline V gives CDR1 GTSNPN, CDR2 SVGIG (reference sequence). The CDR3 extends over 17 amino acids. CDR3 coding DNA: TGTGCCTGGAGCCAGCCCGGGACTAGCGGGAGAGAGTACGAGCAGTACTTC. Its translation: CAWSQPGTSGREYEQYF.

CDR3 protein: CASSLGRWTGGRGETQYF. CDR3 nucleotide sequence: TGTGCCAGCAGCTTAGGTAGGTGGACAGGGGGCAGGGGAGAGACCCAGTACTTC. The chain couples TRBV11-2 to TRBJ2-5; 11 bases line up with TRBD1. CDR3 length: 18 residues. CDR1 is SGHAT, CDR2 FQNNGV, per germline. After removal of 1 base from V and 4 bases from J, the junction contained 11 bases not matched to a gene.